This T cell receptor beta chain emerged from a study of blood T cells in healthy people across ages (dated by TCRdb to about 2015). A note on the overall study: In model experiments, template switching captured roughly one uniquely barcoded TCR beta cDNA molecule for every two T cells. Age-related changes in TCR beta repertoire diversity were measured in the study by deep sequencing normalized with unique cDNA molecular identifiers. The donors were divided into four age groups: young (average roughly 17 years), middle-aged (roughly 40), aged (around 59) and long-lived (more than 75). To avoid experimental bias, donors of different ages were randomly spread across the sequencing lanes. Two additional independent replicas of 1 million unique cDNA reads from the same blood draw were analyzed for two donors (one aged 18 to 30 and one aged 80 or older). Overall study results and their limits: As age increased, observed TCR beta diversity per million T cells dropped in a roughly linear way, and a significant reduction was already evident by age 40. Bulk unsorted PBMC profiling prevented conclusive comparison of naive and antigen-experienced compartments. The CMV infection status of donors was not known, potentially confounding age-related changes in expanded clonotypes. A strong correlation was found between observed TCR beta diversity and the percentage of naive T cells measured by flow cytometry. Total diversity estimates from one million sequenced T cells were considered lower bounds and underestimates. Compared with the aged group, more naive CD4+ T cells, fewer expanded clones and increased TCR diversity were shown by the long-lived group, suggesting age selection.

A few counts support this clonotype. The specificity of this receptor is unknown. Compared with germline, one end of the junction differs, possibly owing to a read error. CDR3 length: 13 amino acids, cysteine to phenylalanine. Of the read, only the CDR3 DNA is kept; its 39 bases are in frame from base 1. CDR1 and CDR2 were assigned from the germline V gene (reference sequence) as SSHAT and FNYEAQ. The roughly 38 donors, aged roughly 6 to 95 years, were systemically healthy Caucasian individuals from Russia. Each donor gave around 9.8 milliliters of peripheral blood, collected into EDTA-treated Vacutainer tubes. Ficoll-Paque density-gradient centrifugation was used to isolate PBMCs, with at least 6 million obtained per sample. Total RNA was extracted from PBMCs with Trizol reagent, with at least 5 micrograms obtained per sample. For every donor, flow cytometry on a PBMC aliquot measured the percentage of naive CD45RAhigh/CD27high T cells.

The protocol used for the library was 5' RACE. The instrument given in TCRdb is Illumina HiSeq 2500. The second PCR ran for about 7 to 11 cycles and used a J-beta primer mix along with a sample-barcoded 5' primer. Each TCR beta cDNA molecule received a unique molecular identifier from a template-switch 5' adaptor carrying 12 random nucleotides. Each sample yielded at least 3 million CDR3-containing paired-end reads. The Mint cDNA synthesis kit, primed by a TRBC-specific oligonucleotide, was used to synthesize first-strand cDNA from all RNA. Following uracil-DNA glycosylase treatment, a first 18-cycle PCR with universal primers M1SS and BC2_uni_R was performed on all cDNA. Turning to the authors' computational methods: Each sample was normalized by randomly selecting 1 million high-quality reads, each carrying a distinct molecular identifier. Reads with shared molecular identifiers were discarded instead of being binned into consensus sequences. CDR3 identification, clonotype clustering and error correction used MiTCR with a Q25 quality threshold and the strictest error-elimination algorithm. A nonparametric unseen species model using Euler transformation provided a lower-bound estimate of total TCR beta diversity. The public reads were run again by TCRdb, first through fastp at Q25 and then through MiXCR, and only productive beta chains were kept. Rows with a matching CDR3 protein are joined into one entry that keeps the most common DNA and genes. The V and J calls, along with clone size, are taken from TCRdb and not from the paper's own processing. For this sample the table gives 700,000 to 850,000 distinct CDR3 sequences, of which approximately 55% were detected only once. About two fifths of the sample comes from the top ten.

What was sequenced was blood. This TCR came from a man at least 80 years old in good health. The chain links TRBV7-7 with TRBJ2-1; no D gene call is confident. The CDR3 loop reads CASSLGPRNEQFF. The DNA sequence follows: TGTGCTAGCAGCTTGGGTCCCAGGAATGAGCAGTTCTTC.